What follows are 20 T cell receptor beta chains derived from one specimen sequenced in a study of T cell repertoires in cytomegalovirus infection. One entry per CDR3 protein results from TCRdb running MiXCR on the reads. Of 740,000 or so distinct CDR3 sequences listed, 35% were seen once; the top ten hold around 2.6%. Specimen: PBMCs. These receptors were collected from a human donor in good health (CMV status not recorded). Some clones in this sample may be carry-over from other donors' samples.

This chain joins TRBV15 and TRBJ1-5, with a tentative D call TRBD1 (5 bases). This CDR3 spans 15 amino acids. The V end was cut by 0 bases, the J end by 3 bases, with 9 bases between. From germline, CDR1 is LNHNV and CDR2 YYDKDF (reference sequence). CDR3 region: CATSRDARDNQPQHF. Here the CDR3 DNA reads TGTGCCACCAGCAGAGATGCCAGGGACAATCAGCCCCAGCATTTT.

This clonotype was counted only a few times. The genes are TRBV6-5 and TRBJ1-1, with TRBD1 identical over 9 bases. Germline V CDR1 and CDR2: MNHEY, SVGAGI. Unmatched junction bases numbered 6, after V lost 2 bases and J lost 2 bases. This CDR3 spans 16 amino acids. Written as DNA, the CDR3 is TGTGCCAGCAGTTACACCGGACAGGGGCGAAACACTGAAGCTTTCTTT. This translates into CASSYTGQGRNTEAFF.

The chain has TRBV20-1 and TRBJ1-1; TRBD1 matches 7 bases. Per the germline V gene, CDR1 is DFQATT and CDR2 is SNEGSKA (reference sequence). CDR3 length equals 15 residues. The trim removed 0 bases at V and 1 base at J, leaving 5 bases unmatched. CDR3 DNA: TGCAGTGCTAGAGACCCGACAGGGAGGAACACTGAAGCTTTCTTT. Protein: CSARDPTGRNTEAFF.

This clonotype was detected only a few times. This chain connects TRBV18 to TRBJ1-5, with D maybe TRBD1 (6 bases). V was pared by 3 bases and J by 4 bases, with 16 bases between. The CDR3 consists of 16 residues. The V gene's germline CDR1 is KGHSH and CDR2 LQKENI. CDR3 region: CASSPRQGPSNQPQHF. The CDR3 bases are TGTGCCAGCTCACCCAGGCAGGGGCCAAGTAATCAGCCCCAGCATTTT.

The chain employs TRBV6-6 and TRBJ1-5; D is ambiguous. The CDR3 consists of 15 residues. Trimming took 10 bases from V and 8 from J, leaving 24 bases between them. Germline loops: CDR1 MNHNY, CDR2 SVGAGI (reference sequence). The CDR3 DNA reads TGTGCCATCCGAGGCCCCGGTCCGGGTGGGGAGCCCCAGCATTTT. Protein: CAIRGPGPGGEPQHF.

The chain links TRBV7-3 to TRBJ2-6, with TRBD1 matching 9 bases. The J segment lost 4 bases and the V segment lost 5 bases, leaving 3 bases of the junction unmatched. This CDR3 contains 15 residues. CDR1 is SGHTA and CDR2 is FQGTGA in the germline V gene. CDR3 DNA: TGTGCCAGCAGCGGACAGGGGAGCGGGGCCAACGTCCTGACTTTC. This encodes CASSGQGSGANVLTF.

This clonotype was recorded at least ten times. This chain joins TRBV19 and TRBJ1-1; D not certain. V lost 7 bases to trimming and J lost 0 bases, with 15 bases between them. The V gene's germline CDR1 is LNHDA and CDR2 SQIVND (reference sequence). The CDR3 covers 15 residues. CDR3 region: CASTSSQSLNTEAFF. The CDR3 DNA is TGTGCCAGTACGTCATCACAGTCCTTGAACACTGAAGCTTTCTTT.

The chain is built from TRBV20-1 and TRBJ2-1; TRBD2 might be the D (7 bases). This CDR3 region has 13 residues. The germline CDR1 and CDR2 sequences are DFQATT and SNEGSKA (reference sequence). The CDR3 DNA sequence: TGCAGGCCGGGGGGCCCAACCTACAATGAGCAGTTCTTC. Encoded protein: CRPGGPTYNEQFF.

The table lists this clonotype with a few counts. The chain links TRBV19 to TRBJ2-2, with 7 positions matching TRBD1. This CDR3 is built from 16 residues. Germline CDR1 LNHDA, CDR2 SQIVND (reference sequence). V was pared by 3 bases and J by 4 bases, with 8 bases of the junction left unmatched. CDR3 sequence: CASSMKGGLGTGELFF. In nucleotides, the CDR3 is TGTGCCAGTAGTATGAAAGGGGGCCTGGGCACCGGGGAGCTGTTTTTT.

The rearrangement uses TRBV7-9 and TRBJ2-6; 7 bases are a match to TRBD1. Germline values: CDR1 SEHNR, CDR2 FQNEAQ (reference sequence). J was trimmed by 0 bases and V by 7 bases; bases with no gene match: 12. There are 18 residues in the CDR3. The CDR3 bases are TGTGCCAGCACCAATACGGGACAGTTTAGCTCTGGGGCCAACGTCCTGACTTTC. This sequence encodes CASTNTGQFSSGANVLTF. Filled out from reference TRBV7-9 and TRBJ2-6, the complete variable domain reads DTGVSQNPRHKITKRGQNVTFRCDPISEHNRLYWYRQTLGQGPEFLTYFQNEAQLEKSRLLSDRFSAERPKGSFSTLEIQRTEQGDSAMYLCASTNTGQFSSGANVLTFGAGSRLTVL.

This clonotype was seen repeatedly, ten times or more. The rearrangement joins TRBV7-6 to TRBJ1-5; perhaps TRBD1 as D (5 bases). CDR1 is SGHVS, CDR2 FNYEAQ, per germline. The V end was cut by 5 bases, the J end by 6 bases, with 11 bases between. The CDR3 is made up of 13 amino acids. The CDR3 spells CASSRGIGQPQHF. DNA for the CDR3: TGTGCCAGCAGCAGGGGCATTGGTCAGCCCCAGCATTTT.

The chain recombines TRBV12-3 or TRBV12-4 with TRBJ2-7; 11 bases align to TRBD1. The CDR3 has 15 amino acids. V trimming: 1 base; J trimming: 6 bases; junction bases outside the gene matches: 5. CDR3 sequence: CASSLERGQGGEQYF. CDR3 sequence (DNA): TGTGCCAGCAGTTTAGAGCGGGGACAGGGGGGCGAGCAGTACTTC.

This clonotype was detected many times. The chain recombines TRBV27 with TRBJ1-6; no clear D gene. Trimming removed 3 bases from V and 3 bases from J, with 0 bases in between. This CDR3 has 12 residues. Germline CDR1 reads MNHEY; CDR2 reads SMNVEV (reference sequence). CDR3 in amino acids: CASSFYNSPLHF. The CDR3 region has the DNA TGTGCCAGCAGTTTCTATAATTCACCCCTCCACTTT.

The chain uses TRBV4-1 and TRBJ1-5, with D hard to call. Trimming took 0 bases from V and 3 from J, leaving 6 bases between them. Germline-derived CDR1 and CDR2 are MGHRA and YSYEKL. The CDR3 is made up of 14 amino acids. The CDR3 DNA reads TGCGCCAGCAGCCAAGATCACTTCAATCAGCCCCAGCATTTT. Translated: CASSQDHFNQPQHF.

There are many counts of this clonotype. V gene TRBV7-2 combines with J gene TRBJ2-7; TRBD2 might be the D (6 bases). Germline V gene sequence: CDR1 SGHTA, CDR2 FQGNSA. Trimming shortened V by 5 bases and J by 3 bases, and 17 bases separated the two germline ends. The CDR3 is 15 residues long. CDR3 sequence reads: CASSQELPGGYEQYF. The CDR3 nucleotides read TGTGCCAGCAGCCAGGAACTTCCCGGGGGCTACGAGCAGTACTTC.

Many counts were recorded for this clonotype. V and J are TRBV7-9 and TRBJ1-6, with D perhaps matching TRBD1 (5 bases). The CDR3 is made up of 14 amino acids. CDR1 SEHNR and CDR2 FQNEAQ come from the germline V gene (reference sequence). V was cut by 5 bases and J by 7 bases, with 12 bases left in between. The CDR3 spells CASSRDGGNSPLHF. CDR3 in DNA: TGTGCCAGCAGCCGGGACGGGGGGAATTCACCCCTCCACTTT.

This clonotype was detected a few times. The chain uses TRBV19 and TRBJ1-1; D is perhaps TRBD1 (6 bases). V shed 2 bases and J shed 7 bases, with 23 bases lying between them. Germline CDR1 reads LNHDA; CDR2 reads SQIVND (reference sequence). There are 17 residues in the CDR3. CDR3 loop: CASSIRSGLRQAYEAFF. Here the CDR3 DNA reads TGTGCCAGTAGTATACGAAGCGGGCTACGACAGGCTTATGAAGCTTTCTTT.

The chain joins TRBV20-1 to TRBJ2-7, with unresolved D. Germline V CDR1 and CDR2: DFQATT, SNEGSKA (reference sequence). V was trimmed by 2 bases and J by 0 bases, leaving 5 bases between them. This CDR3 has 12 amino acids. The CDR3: CSARQNSYEQYF. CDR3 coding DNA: TGCAGTGCTAGACAGAACTCCTACGAGCAGTACTTC.

The CDR3 loop is CASSEGTSNDEQFF. The CDR3 nucleotides are TGTGCCAGCAGTGAGGGGACTAGTAACGATGAGCAGTTCTTC. The chain carries TRBV2 and TRBJ2-1; TRBD2 matches at 8 bases. The ends lost 3 bases at V and 8 bases at J; junction bases unmatched: 6. The CDR3 has 14 residues. Germline V gives CDR1 SNHLY, CDR2 FYNNEI. The complete variable domain, with remaining parts taken from reference TRBV2 and TRBJ2-1, reads EPEVTQTPSHQVTQMGQEVILRCVPISNHLYFYWYRQILGQKVEFLVSFYNNEISEKSEIFDDQFSVERPDGSNFTLKIRSTKLEDSAMYFCASSEGTSNDEQFFGPGTRLTVL.

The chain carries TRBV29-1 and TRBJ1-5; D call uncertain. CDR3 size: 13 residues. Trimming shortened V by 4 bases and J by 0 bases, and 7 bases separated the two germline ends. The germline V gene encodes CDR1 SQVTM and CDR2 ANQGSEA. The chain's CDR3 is CSVVSNSNQPQHF. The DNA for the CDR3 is TGCAGCGTTGTCAGCAATAGCAATCAGCCCCAGCATTTT.